This T cell receptor (beta chain) was captured in a study of T cell repertoires in cytomegalovirus infection. The V end lost 8 bases, the J end lost 1 base, and 15 bases lay between the germline ends. Germline CDR1 SGHVS, CDR2 FQNEAQ. The CDR3 length is 14 residues. TCRdb re-derived calls from the reads in MiXCR, one entry per CDR3 protein. The sample includes 140,000 to 150,000 distinct CDR3 sequences, more than 25% seen only once; the top ten take about 52%. In the case of this clonotype: The antigen remains unidentified.

This receptor was obtained from a human donor in good health (CMV status not recorded). Some clones in this sample may be carry-over from other donors' samples. This chain uses TRBV7-8 with TRBJ2-7; maybe TRBD1 (6 bases). The sequencing here drew on CD8+ T cells from cultured PBMCs, taken from culture after CMV antigen stimulation. For the CDR3, the DNA is TGTGCCAGCTCCTCGGGACATTGGTCCTACGAGCAGTACTTC. This translates into CASSSGHWSYEQYF.